One sample yielded the 16 T cell receptor beta chains listed below, sequenced in a study of cytomegalovirus exposure and HLA in healthy donors. The primer mix had 60 Vbeta and 13 Jbeta primers. Assay: immunoSEQ multiplex PCR; the TCRdb copy retains only in-frame clones and omits some. The data show 100,000 or so clones, under 85% seen once. Sequenced: PBMCs. The receptors derive from a middle-aged man in good health and CMV-seronegative.

The V call is TRBV11-2, the J call TRBJ2-2; TRBD1 might be the D (6 bases). The germline V and J ends were trimmed by 5 bases and 5 bases, with 15 bases remaining between them. The CDR3 length is 15 residues. Per the germline V gene, CDR1 is SGHAT and CDR2 is FQNNGV. The CDR3 here is CASSNDWGLTGELFF. The DNA for the CDR3 is TGTGCCAGCAGCAACGACTGGGGGCTTACCGGGGAGCTGTTTTTT. The variable domain in full, with the rest retrieved from reference TRBV11-2 and TRBJ2-2, is EAGVAQSPRYKIIEKRQSVAFWCNPISGHATLYWYQQILGQGPKLLIQFQNNGVVDDSQLPKDRFSAERLKGVDSTLKIQPAKLEDSAVYLCASSNDWGLTGELFFGEGSRLTVL.

CDR3 sequence (DNA): TGTGCCAGCAGTCTAGCGGGGGGGCACAATGAGCAGTTCTTC. It encodes CASSLAGGHNEQFF. The chain recombines TRBV6-1 with TRBJ2-1, with TRBD2 matching over 12 bases. V was clipped by 5 bases and J by 5 bases; unmatched bases: 1. The CDR3 is 14 amino acids. Germline V gene data show CDR1 as MNHNS and CDR2 as SASEGT.

The chain recombines TRBV2 with TRBJ1-1, with 9 bases identical to TRBD1. With 6 bases clipped from V and 0 bases from J, the junction kept 11 bases outside the gene matches. This CDR3 comprises 17 residues. Looked up from germline, CDR1 is SNHLY and CDR2 is FYNNEI. The CDR3: CASRPGTGTFMNTEAFF. In DNA form, the CDR3 reads TGTGCCAGCAGACCCGGGACAGGGACCTTCATGAACACTGAAGCTTTCTTT.

This clone was counted between two and nine times. The J gene is TRBJ1-3, the V gene TRBV7-2; D is perhaps TRBD1 (5 bases). This CDR3 is built from 17 residues. Germline CDR1 and CDR2: SGHTA and FQGNSA. Trimming removed 2 bases at V and 4 bases at J, with 18 bases between. CDR3 coding DNA: TGTGCCAGCAGCTTATTCGGAGGGGCGTCGGGGGGAAACACCATATATTTT. It translates to CASSLFGGASGGNTIYF.

The J gene is TRBJ2-6, the V gene TRBV19; 8 bases fit TRBD1. The V segment lost 7 bases and the J segment 3 bases; nucleotides outside the gene matches: 11. Germline CDR1 and CDR2: LNHDA and SQIVND (reference sequence). The CDR3 sequence is 17 residues long. CDR3: CASIALAGGFGANVLTF. In nucleotides, the CDR3 is TGTGCCAGTATAGCGTTGGCAGGGGGCTTTGGGGCCAACGTCCTGACTTTC.

The chain recombines TRBV18 with TRBJ1-3, with D possibly being TRBD1 (5 bases). V lost 5 bases and J lost 4, with 12 bases in between. The CDR3 is made up of 14 amino acids. Germline V gene data show CDR1 as KGHSH and CDR2 as LQKENI. Here the CDR3 reads CASSTGVSGNTIYF. The CDR3 nucleotides are TGTGCCAGCTCAACGGGGGTTTCAGGAAACACCATATATTTT.

J is TRBJ1-2 and V is TRBV5-6; possible D gene TRBD1, 6 bases. This CDR3 is 14 amino acids long. Germline V gene sequence: CDR1 SGHDT, CDR2 YYEEEE. Trimming took off 4 bases at V and 9 bases at J, with 19 bases between the two ends. The CDR3 region is CASSPPLAGQRYTF. CDR3 in DNA: TGTGCCAGCAGCCCTCCTCTGGCAGGACAGCGCTACACCTTC.

This chain links TRBV28 with TRBJ1-4; possible D gene TRBD1, 5 bases. This CDR3 has 14 residues. Trimming removed 7 bases from V and 0 bases from J, with 9 bases in between. The germline V gene has CDR1 MDHEN and CDR2 SYDVKM. The DNA of the CDR3 is TGTGCCAGCACCAGGGCCCCAACTAATGAAAAACTGTTTTTT. Residues: CASTRAPTNEKLFF.

The genes are TRBV6-6 and TRBJ1-2; weak D call: TRBD1 (6 bases). The CDR3 totals 14 residues. Germline V gives CDR1 MNHNY, CDR2 SVGAGI (reference sequence). Deletions cut 4 bases from V and 6 bases from J, with 15 bases between. Here the CDR3 reads CASSSAGAVNGYTF. The CDR3 nucleotides read TGTGCCAGCAGTTCCGCAGGGGCGGTCAATGGCTACACCTTC.

The chain links TRBV5-4 to TRBJ2-1, with 7 bases that match TRBD2. The CDR3 loop spans 14 amino acids. Trimming cost V 1 base and J 7 bases; bases outside gene matches: 5. Germline V CDR1 and CDR2: SGHNT, YYREEE (reference sequence). CDR3 DNA: TGTGCCAGCAGCTTGCGGGGGGTAAGGAATGAGCAGTTCTTC. Translating it yields CASSLRGVRNEQFF.

The CDR3 nucleotides are TGTGCCAGCAGTTCGCCGGGACAGGGGGCTTACGAGCAGTACGTC. The encoded protein is CASSSPGQGAYEQYV. The rearrangement joins TRBV28 to TRBJ2-7; 12 bases agree with TRBD1. Germline loops: CDR1 MDHEN, CDR2 SYDVKM. V lost 4 bases, J lost 4 bases, and 5 bases stayed unmatched. CDR3 size: 15 residues.

This chain links TRBV18 with TRBJ2-7, with TRBD2 matching over 7 bases. The CDR3 has 15 amino acids. J gave up 0 bases and V 3 bases, and 5 bases lay outside the gene matches. Germline-derived CDR1 and CDR2 are KGHSH and LQKENI. Here the CDR3 reads CASSPGGGDSYEQYF. The CDR3 nucleotides are TGTGCCAGCTCACCTGGCGGGGGAGACTCCTACGAGCAGTACTTC. Full variable domain (rest looked up from reference TRBV18 and TRBJ2-7): NAGVMQNPRHLVRRRGQEARLRCSPMKGHSHVYWYRQLPEEGLKFMVYLQKENIIDESGMPKERFSAEFPKEGPSILRIQQVVRGDSAAYFCASSPGGGDSYEQYFGPGTRLTVT.

This sequence joins TRBV7-5 and TRBJ1-1; TRBD1, the table's D call, lacks a check against the DNA. TRBV7-5 is a pseudogene. CDR3 size: 19 residues. CDR3 protein: CVRSPRWHGQGIFNTEAFF. CDR3 bases: TGTGTCAGAAGCCCAAGGTGGCACGGACAGGGGATTTTTAACACTGAAGCTTTCTTT.

This chain links TRBV28 with TRBJ1-2; 8 nucleotides align to TRBD1. The J segment lost 4 bases and the V segment lost 10 bases, leaving 11 bases of the junction unmatched. The CDR3 is 14 residues long. Germline V CDR1 and CDR2: MDHEN, SYDVKM. The CDR3 is CAIPGGGPPYGYTF. The CDR3, as DNA: TGTGCCATCCCAGGGGGCGGCCCCCCCTATGGCTACACCTTC.

The rearrangement joins TRBV6-1 to TRBJ1-2; D is unclear. This CDR3 has 14 amino acids. The germline V and J ends were trimmed by 2 bases and 6 bases, with 13 bases remaining between them. Germline lookup yields CDR1 MNHNS and CDR2 SASEGT. CDR3 residues: CASSEMAVVHGYTF. In nucleotides, the CDR3 is TGTGCCAGCAGTGAAATGGCCGTTGTTCATGGCTACACCTTC.

On this clone itself: The germline gene is not matched at one end of the junction; a read error may be the cause. The gene calls are TRBV7-7 and TRBJ2-3; 7 bases are shared with TRBD1. The CDR3 sequence is 15 residues long. Germline assignment: CDR1 SSHAT and CDR2 FNYEAQ (reference sequence). This CDR3 is CASSLGGGYTDTQYF. The CDR3 DNA sequence: TGTGCTAGCAGCTTAGGGGGCGGATACACAGATACGCAGTATTTT.